Presented here are 14 T cell receptor beta chains from one specimen sequenced in a study of blood T cell repertoires in COVID-19. Clones were sequenced by immunoSEQ multiplex PCR, and TCRdb holds only the in-frame ones, with some missing. The repertoire holds approximately 210,000 clones, with 80% to 90% as singletons. Material for sequencing was peripheral blood. These receptors all come from a man aged 18 to 29 with active or convalescent COVID-19.

This chain connects TRBV7-9 to TRBJ2-7; D remains ambiguous. The germline gives CDR1 SEHNR, CDR2 FQNEAQ (reference sequence). Trimming removed 2 bases at V and 5 bases at J, with 4 bases between. This CDR3 is 11 amino acids long. CDR3 sequence (DNA): TGTGCCAGCAGCTTACGTAACGAGCAGTACTTC. It codes for CASSLRNEQYF.

The V gene is TRBV12-5, the J gene TRBJ2-5; TRBD1 agrees at 7 bases. Unmatched junction bases numbered 7, after V lost 5 bases and J lost 4 bases. The CDR3 is 14 amino acids. Germline-derived CDR1 and CDR2 are LGHNT and FRNRAP. CDR3 in amino acids: CASGTSTGSETQYF. Written as DNA, the CDR3 is TGTGCTAGTGGTACCTCGACAGGGTCAGAGACCCAGTACTTC.

The rearrangement joins TRBV5-8 to TRBJ2-1; weak D call: TRBD2 (6 bases). The CDR3 covers 16 residues. Germline-derived CDR1 and CDR2 are SGHTS and YDEGEE. Deletions cut 0 bases from V and 6 bases from J, with 16 bases between. The CDR3 DNA is TGTGCCAGCAGCTTGGACTGGGGACTCCGAGGCAATGAGCAGTTCTTC. Protein product: CASSLDWGLRGNEQFF. Complete variable domain (other parts from reference TRBV5-8 and TRBJ2-1): EAGVTQSPTHLIKTRGQQATLRCSPISGHTSVYWYQQALGLGLQFLLWYDEGEERNRGNFPPRFSGRQFPNYSSELNVNALELEDSALYLCASSLDWGLRGNEQFFGPGTRLTVL.

In this sample, this clone turned up once. CDR3 bases: TGTGCCAGCAGCCAAAAAGGTCCTGGCGGGTGGCTGGGCTCCTACGAGCAGTACTTC. Encoded protein: CASSQKGPGGWLGSYEQYF. The chain carries TRBV14 and TRBJ2-7; D is perhaps TRBD2 (5 bases). Germline V lookup: CDR1 SGHDN, CDR2 FVKESK. CDR3 length: 19 amino acids. V was clipped by 2 bases and J by 0 bases, with 23 bases between them.

The CDR3 DNA is TGTGCCAGCAGCCGTTGGGACAGGGATACCGGGGAGCTGTTTTTT. Protein: CASSRWDRDTGELFF. This chain connects TRBV7-9 to TRBJ2-2; 9 bases match TRBD1. Germline V gene sequence: CDR1 SEHNR, CDR2 FQNEAQ (reference sequence). Trimming at V came to 5 bases and at J to 5 bases, leaving 6 bases not matched to a gene. The CDR3 totals 15 residues.

The chain combines TRBV7-3 with TRBJ2-7; 12 nucleotides align to TRBD2. The CDR3 consists of 16 residues. The V and J ends lost 4 bases and 2 bases, in that order; junction bases with no gene match: 6. Germline V lookup: CDR1 SGHTA, CDR2 FQGTGA. CDR3 in amino acids: CASSSLLAGGPYEQYF. CDR3 nucleotide sequence: TGTGCCAGCAGCTCCTTACTAGCGGGAGGCCCCTACGAGCAGTACTTC.

This chain uses TRBV7-2 with TRBJ2-1; the match to TRBD2 covers 14 bases. The germline V gene has CDR1 SGHTA and CDR2 FQGNSA. This CDR3 has 15 residues. The trim removed 5 bases at V and 9 bases at J, leaving 6 bases unmatched. In nucleotides, the CDR3 is TGTGCCAGCAGCCCTGGGACTAGCGGGAGCTCTGAGCAGTTCTTC. Translation: CASSPGTSGSSEQFF.

About this clone: The germline gene is not matched at one end of the junction; a read error may be the cause. The J gene is TRBJ2-7, the V gene TRBV20-1, with TRBD1 matching 8 bases. Germline CDR1 is DFQATT and CDR2 is SNEGSKA (reference sequence). The CDR3 loop spans 11 amino acids. CDR3 nucleotide sequence: TGCAGTGCTAGGGGAGGACAGGGAATACACTTC. Residues: CSARGGQGIHF.

The chain is built from TRBV3-1 (or the pseudogene TRBV3-2) and TRBJ2-1, with D maybe TRBD1 (5 bases). Deletions cut 4 bases from V and 0 bases from J, with 13 bases between. Looked up from germline, CDR1 is LGHDT and CDR2 is YNNKEL (reference sequence). The CDR3 is 16 amino acids. The CDR3 here is CASSPPRGASYNEQFF. The CDR3 DNA sequence: TGTGCCAGCAGCCCCCCCCGTGGGGCCTCCTACAATGAGCAGTTCTTC.

The V call is TRBV5-4, the J call TRBJ2-7, with 7 bases fitting TRBD1. Trimming cost V 3 bases and J 5 bases; bases outside gene matches: 11. The CDR3 has 15 residues. Germline CDR1 is SGHNT and CDR2 is YYREEE (reference sequence). DNA of the CDR3: TGTGCCAGCAGCTATCCTACAGGGGCCCATAACGAGCAGTACTTC. As protein: CASSYPTGAHNEQYF.

This chain joins TRBV7-2 and TRBJ2-7; TRBD1 matches at 11 bases. After removal of 2 bases from V and 4 bases from J, the junction contained 4 bases not matched to a gene. The length of the CDR3 is 15 residues. CDR1 and CDR2 (germline): SGHTA, FQGNSA. The CDR3 region has the DNA TGTGCCAGCAGCTTAAGGACAGGGGGCGGATACGAGCAGTACTTC. Its translation: CASSLRTGGGYEQYF. Full variable domain (rest looked up from reference TRBV7-2 and TRBJ2-7): GAGVSQSPSNKVTEKGKDVELRCDPISGHTALYWYRQSLGQGLEFLIYFQGNSAPDKSGLPSDRFSAERTGGSVSTLTIQRTQQEDSAVYLCASSLRTGGGYEQYFGPGTRLTVT.

This clone was seen once. This sample also contains other DNA sequences that code for the same CDR3. The chain couples TRBV18 to TRBJ2-5; D remains unclear. V was clipped by 2 bases and J by 4 bases, with 8 bases between them. Germline assignment: CDR1 KGHSH and CDR2 LQKENI. The CDR3 contains 13 residues. The CDR3 nucleotides read TGTGCCAGCTCACCAGGTCTCGGAGAGACCCAGTACTTC. Protein sequence: CASSPGLGETQYF.

This rearrangement joins TRBV27 to TRBJ1-2; TRBD1 matches 11 bases. Per germline, CDR1 MNHEY and CDR2 SMNVEV (reference sequence). V dropped 0 bases and J dropped 2; count of bases not matched to a gene: 5. The CDR3 sequence is 17 residues long. DNA for the CDR3: TGTGCCAGCAGTTTATCGGGACAGGGGGATCTAAACTATGGCTACACCTTC. Translation gives CASSLSGQGDLNYGYTF.

This sequence joins TRBV27 and TRBJ2-7; 9 bases line up with TRBD1. The ends lost 6 bases at V and 0 bases at J; junction bases unmatched: 9. Germline-derived CDR1 and CDR2 are MNHEY and SMNVEV (reference sequence). The CDR3 consists of 16 residues. DNA of the CDR3: TGTGCCAGCAGCTTAAGACAGGGGGTTAGCTCCTACGAGCAGTACTTC. Its translation: CASSLRQGVSSYEQYF.